The clone carrying this T cell receptor beta chain was seen ten or more times. Its antigen is undetermined. Amplification of TCR beta CDR3 regions was performed using RNA transcripts as template. HTBI primers drove first-round RT-PCR of the TCR CDR3. Each CDR3 protein gets one entry after TCRdb re-called the multiplex PCR reads with MiXCR. The repertoire includes about 360,000 distinct CDR3 sequences, more than 20% of them detected once, and 73% sits in the top ten. This CDR3 contains 11 residues. Germline V gene data show CDR1 as SGHDN and CDR2 as FVKESK. The V end lost 1 base, the J end lost 7 bases, and 5 bases lay between the germline ends. This record comes from a study of T cells in Graves' hyperthyroidism and ophthalmopathy. Broader study findings: Model output signaled ophthalmopathy a median approximately six months ahead of onset.

Exclusion of a patient resulted from uncontrolled infection, other autoimmune disease, pregnancy or lactation. In making diagnoses, clinical symptoms, serum thyroxine and TRAb, thyroid ultrasound and orbital computed tomography were all used. The PBMCs were taken from over 9.5 ml of fresh peripheral blood. The specimen was blood. This clonotype was obtained from a man aged 50-60 years with Graves' hyperthyroidism. V gene TRBV14 combines with J gene TRBJ2-7; tentative D call: TRBD1 (5 bases). This CDR3 is CASSQGTEQYF. The CDR3 DNA follows: TGTGCCAGCAGCCAAGGGACAGAGCAGTACTTC.